One sample yielded the 26 T cell receptor beta chains listed below, sequenced in a study of OX40 agonist ivuxolimab in advanced cancers. TCRdb keeps only in-frame clones here, not all; method: immunoSEQ multiplex PCR. This table holds 28,000 or so clones, more than 85% found once. The material was CD4+ or CD8+ T cells sorted from blood, obtained in a trial of the OX40 agonist ivuxolimab. These receptors all come from an adult with an advanced solid tumor such as melanoma, head and neck, liver or kidney cancer.

The chain employs TRBV28 and TRBJ2-2; tentatively, D is TRBD1 (6 bases). Germline V CDR1 and CDR2: MDHEN, SYDVKM. CDR3 length equals 13 residues. Trimming pared 7 bases from V and 7 bases from J, leaving 13 bases between. CDR3 protein: CASTRDTDGELFF. The CDR3 DNA follows: TGTGCCAGCACTCGGGACACGGACGGGGAGCTGTTTTTT.

The table lists this clone with a count of one. V is TRBV7-6 and J is TRBJ2-5; D is unresolved. CDR3 length equals 14 residues. Germline lookup yields CDR1 SGHVS and CDR2 FNYEAQ. Trimming removed 1 base from V and 1 base from J, with 7 bases in between. The CDR3 loop reads CASSLGNIQETQYF. CDR3 in DNA: TGTGCCAGCAGCTTAGGTAACATCCAAGAGACCCAGTACTTC.

The chain uses TRBV14 and TRBJ1-2, with a tentative D call TRBD1 (6 bases). The germline V gene encodes CDR1 SGHDN and CDR2 FVKESK. The V and J ends lost 1 base and 4 bases respectively, with 7 bases between them. The CDR3 extends over 13 amino acids. CDR3 bases: TGTGCCAGCAGCCAAGGGGGGGCCTATGGCTACACCTTC. Its translation is CASSQGGAYGYTF.

The chain uses TRBV12-1 and TRBJ2-1; TRBD1, the D gene given by the table, was not confirmed from the DNA. TRBV12-1 is listed as a pseudogene. The CDR3 spans 16 residues. CDR3 sequence reads: CASSLPTGTPANEQFF. The CDR3 coding sequence is TGTGCCAGCAGCCTCCCTACAGGGACCCCAGCTAATGAGCAGTTCTTC.

J is TRBJ2-7 and V is TRBV19, with D possibly matching TRBD2 (5 bases). The CDR3 extends over 16 amino acids. Germline V gene data show CDR1 as LNHDA and CDR2 as SQIVND (reference sequence). V shed 5 bases and J shed 3 bases, with 20 bases lying between them. The CDR3 loop reads CASSPPLRELHYEQYF. In nucleotides, the CDR3 is TGTGCCAGTAGTCCTCCGCTAAGGGAGCTCCACTACGAGCAGTACTTC.

The V call is TRBV19, the J call TRBJ2-2, with D perhaps given as TRBD1 or TRBD2 (5 bases each). This CDR3 comprises 15 residues. Germline CDR1 LNHDA, CDR2 SQIVND (reference sequence). Between the trimmed V and J ends, which lost 5 bases and 0 bases, there was a span of 10 bases. The CDR3 nucleotides are TGTGCCAGTAGTTTGGGACGGTCGAACACCGGGGAGCTGTTTTTT. Translating it yields CASSLGRSNTGELFF.

This rearrangement joins TRBV9 to TRBJ1-2; D is undetermined. Germline V lookup: CDR1 SGDLS, CDR2 YYNGEE. The CDR3 is 13 residues long. V was cut by 0 bases and J by 2 bases, with 5 bases left in between. As DNA, the CDR3 is TGTGCCAGCAGCGTAGGGGGAAACTATGGCTACACCTTC. As protein: CASSVGGNYGYTF.

This chain joins TRBV4-3 and TRBJ2-3; D remains ambiguous. The V and J ends lost 4 bases and 6 bases respectively, with 11 bases between them. The germline V gene encodes CDR1 LGHNA and CDR2 YSLEER. This CDR3 contains 13 residues. CDR3 DNA: TGCGCCAGCAGCCCTACTATCTTTGATACGCAGTATTTT. Protein: CASSPTIFDTQYF.

This chain joins TRBV9 and TRBJ2-5; D may match TRBD1 or TRBD2 (7 bases each). Germline assignment: CDR1 SGDLS and CDR2 YYNGEE. The CDR3 has 15 amino acids. Trimming removed 4 bases from V and 2 bases from J, with 15 bases in between. CDR3 in amino acids: CASSPGGGAQETQYF. CDR3 nucleotide sequence: TGTGCCAGCAGCCCAGGGGGAGGGGCGCAAGAGACCCAGTACTTC.

This clone has a handful of counts. The genes are TRBV7-6 and TRBJ2-7; perhaps TRBD1 as D (5 bases). Germline CDR1 SGHVS, CDR2 FNYEAQ. V was cut by 6 bases and J by 2 bases, with 11 bases left in between. CDR3 length equals 13 residues. This chain's CDR3 is CASSRTFPYEQYF. In DNA form, the CDR3 reads TGTGCCAGCAGTAGGACATTTCCCTACGAGCAGTACTTC.

This sequence joins TRBV28 and TRBJ1-1, with D perhaps matching TRBD1 (5 bases). Germline V gene sequence: CDR1 MDHEN, CDR2 SYDVKM. V lost 1 base and J lost 6, with 12 bases in between. The CDR3 extends over 14 amino acids. The CDR3 DNA reads as TGTGCCAGCAGTTTATCCAGGACGGGGCCTGAAGCTTTCTTT. It codes for CASSLSRTGPEAFF. Filled out from reference TRBV28 and TRBJ1-1, the complete variable domain reads DVKVTQSSRYLVKRTGEKVFLECVQDMDHENMFWYRQDPGLGLRLIYFSYDVKMKEKGDIPEGYSVSREKKERFSLILESASTNQTSMYLCASSLSRTGPEAFFGQGTRLTVV.

The chain links TRBV11-2 to TRBJ1-1; D unclear. Looked up from germline, CDR1 is SGHAT and CDR2 is FQNNGV. CDR3 length: 15 residues. V dropped 2 bases and J dropped 0 bases, with 10 bases sitting between them. The CDR3 loop is CASSLTSTLNTEAFF. The CDR3, as DNA: TGTGCCAGCAGCTTAACAAGCACTTTGAACACTGAAGCTTTCTTT.

This clone has just one count. This rearrangement joins TRBV11-2 to TRBJ2-7; 11 bases fit TRBD2. This CDR3 comprises 15 residues. The junction had 7 bases not matched to a gene; V was cut back by 5 bases and J by 4 bases. Germline CDR1 is SGHAT and CDR2 is FQNNGV. The CDR3 here is CASSPFGTSGYEQYF. Written as DNA, the CDR3 is TGTGCCAGCAGCCCGTTTGGGACTAGCGGATACGAGCAGTACTTC. The complete variable domain, with remaining parts taken from reference TRBV11-2 and TRBJ2-7, reads EAGVAQSPRYKIIEKRQSVAFWCNPISGHATLYWYQQILGQGPKLLIQFQNNGVVDDSQLPKDRFSAERLKGVDSTLKIQPAKLEDSAVYLCASSPFGTSGYEQYFGPGTRLTVT.

The J gene is TRBJ1-2, the V gene TRBV28; TRBD1 is a possible D gene (6 bases). Germline V gene sequence: CDR1 MDHEN, CDR2 SYDVKM. V lost 6 bases and J lost 4, with 6 bases in between. The length of the CDR3 is 11 residues. The CDR3 region is CASRQGYGYTF. CDR3 DNA sequence: TGTGCCAGCAGACAGGGCTATGGCTACACCTTC.

The chain combines TRBV28 with TRBJ2-5, with no clear D. With the DNA end fitting TRBJ2-7 better, the J assignment may be wrong. Germline lookup yields CDR1 MDHEN and CDR2 SYDVKM. The CDR3 length is 13 residues. The CDR3 reads CASSLSDLYEQYF. The CDR3 DNA sequence: TGTGCCAGCAGTTTATCGGATCTCTACGAGCAGTACTTC.

This chain joins TRBV6-5 and TRBJ2-1; TRBD2 might be the D (6 bases). Germline values: CDR1 MNHEY, CDR2 SVGAGI. V was clipped by 8 bases and J by 4 bases, with 15 bases between them. CDR3 length: 14 residues. CDR3 loop: CASAVGGRYNEQFF. The CDR3 DNA is TGTGCCAGCGCCGTTGGGGGGAGGTACAATGAGCAGTTCTTC.

The genes are TRBV4-2 and TRBJ2-5; D not resolved. Germline V lookup: CDR1 LGHNA, CDR2 YNFKEQ. This CDR3 is built from 14 residues. V was trimmed by 0 bases and J by 8 bases, leaving 13 bases between them. The CDR3 sequence is CASSQEYKSDTQYF. For the CDR3, the DNA is TGTGCCAGCAGCCAAGAATATAAGAGCGACACCCAGTACTTC.

This chain joins TRBV2 and TRBJ1-1; 8 nucleotides align to TRBD1. The germline V gene encodes CDR1 SNHLY and CDR2 FYNNEI. The CDR3 has 15 residues. After removal of 3 bases from V and 0 bases from J, the junction contained 3 bases not matched to a gene. The CDR3 DNA reads as TGTGCCAGCAGTGAGCGGACAGGGCTGAACACTGAAGCTTTCTTT. The encoded protein is CASSERTGLNTEAFF. Looking up the rest from reference TRBV2 and TRBJ1-1 gives the full variable domain: EPEVTQTPSHQVTQMGQEVILRCVPISNHLYFYWYRQILGQKVEFLVSFYNNEISEKSEIFDDQFSVERPDGSNFTLKIRSTKLEDSAMYFCASSERTGLNTEAFFGQGTRLTVV.

This chain joins TRBV9 and TRBJ2-7, with no clear D. Between the trimmed V and J ends, which lost 1 base and 6 bases, there was a span of 8 bases. Germline V gene sequence: CDR1 SGDLS, CDR2 YYNGEE. CDR3 size: 12 residues. The CDR3 region has the DNA TGTGCCAGCAGCGTAAACGTGGGCGAGCAGTACTTC. Protein: CASSVNVGEQYF.

The gene calls are TRBV7-8 and TRBJ2-2; D is undetermined. Trimming removed 1 base at V and 1 base at J, with 7 bases between. The CDR3 sequence is 15 residues long. Germline V gives CDR1 SGHVS, CDR2 FQNEAQ. The CDR3 bases are TGTGCCAGCAGCTTAGAAACTTGGAACACCGGGGAGCTGTTTTTT. It is translated as CASSLETWNTGELFF.

The gene calls are TRBV13 and TRBJ2-5; D gene ambiguous. V was clipped by 3 bases and J by 7 bases, with 6 bases between them. CDR3 length: 11 residues. Germline-derived CDR1 and CDR2 are PRHDT and FYEKMQ (reference sequence). The chain's CDR3 is CASSFERTQYF. The CDR3 DNA reads as TGTGCCAGCAGCTTCGAGAGGACCCAGTACTTC.

The rearrangement joins TRBV10-3 to TRBJ2-1, with TRBD1 identical over 8 bases. J gave up 0 bases and V 10 bases, and 11 bases lay outside the gene matches. The CDR3 spans 16 residues. Germline V gene data show CDR1 as ENHRY and CDR2 as SYGVKD. DNA of the CDR3: TGTGCCACAATCCCCGGACAGGGCAGCTCCTACAATGAGCAGTTCTTC. The encoded protein is CATIPGQGSSYNEQFF.

V usage is TRBV7-8 and J usage is TRBJ1-1; D gene uncertain. CDR3 size: 16 residues. The germline V gene has CDR1 SGHVS and CDR2 FQNEAQ. The V and J ends lost 1 base and 6 bases respectively, with 18 bases between them. This chain's CDR3 is CASSLGYSPRGAEAFF. CDR3 nucleotides: TGTGCCAGCAGCTTAGGTTACAGCCCTCGTGGGGCTGAAGCTTTCTTT.

The rearrangement links TRBV18 to TRBJ2-1; TRBD2 aligns across 8 bases. Germline lookup yields CDR1 KGHSH and CDR2 LQKENI. The CDR3 spans 15 residues. J lost 6 bases, V lost 4 bases, and 8 bases had no gene match. CDR3 DNA sequence: TGTGCCAGCTCACGATACCCCGGACTAGCCAATGAGCAGTTCTTC. Translating gives CASSRYPGLANEQFF.

Notes on this clone: The junction differs from germline at one of its ends, possibly a read error. This rearrangement joins TRBV6-4 to TRBJ1-2; D is perhaps TRBD1 (5 bases). The CDR3 sequence is 8 residues long. Germline CDR1 MRHNA, CDR2 SNTAGT. CDR3 nucleotide sequence: TGTGCCAGCATTGGGGGAGCCTTC. It yields the protein CASIGGAF.

Judged by abundance, this clone is medium-sized (0.01 to 0.1%). This rearrangement joins TRBV9 to TRBJ2-1; D tentatively fits TRBD1 or TRBD2 (5 bases each). With 6 bases removed from V and 7 bases from J, the gap between germline ends came to 11 bases. This CDR3 is built from 12 residues. The germline V gene encodes CDR1 SGDLS and CDR2 YYNGEE. Here the CDR3 reads CASKRGENEQFF. The CDR3 DNA is TGTGCCAGCAAAAGGGGAGAAAATGAGCAGTTCTTC.